Listed below are T cell receptor beta chains from one sample, sequenced in a study of regulatory T cells in long-lasting Graves disease. TCRdb re-analysed the multiplex PCR reads in MiXCR, keeping a single row per CDR3 protein. The table records 400,000 to 500,000 distinct CDR3 sequences, about 15% of them present only once. The data also belong to a second study, concerning T cells in Graves' hyperthyroidism and ophthalmopathy.

This specimen consisted of peripheral blood mononuclear cells (PBMCs), obtained at new diagnosis, from a patient treated with antithyroid drugs. The receptors come from a young woman with Graves disease. CDR3s include the opening cysteine and the closing phenylalanine or tryptophan. Fields, in order: D gene, CDR3 length, J gene, V gene, clone size, CDR3 DNA, CDR3 protein. D genes are given only for firm matches. Rows may omit the clone size; those that give it use once, few, many or a size class.

>-|15|TRBJ2-1|TRBV6-5|few
TGTGCCAGCAGTTATGAAGGGCCGGATCACAATGAGCAGTTCTTC
CASSYEGPDHNEQFF
>TRBD2|15|TRBJ2-7|TRBV5-1|many
TGCGCCAGCAGCTTGTGGGCGGGAGGAGCCGACGAGCAGTACTTC
CASSLWAGGADEQYF
>TRBD2|16|TRBJ2-5|TRBV24-1|few
TGTGCCACCAGTGGCGTGACTAGCGGGAGAGGAGAGACCCAGTACTTC
CATSGVTSGRGETQYF
>-|13|TRBJ2-1|TRBV9|many
TGTGCCAGCAGCGTAGGGTTAGGGAATGAGCAGTTCTTC
CASSVGLGNEQFF
>-|15|TRBJ2-2|TRBV12-3/TRBV12-4|many
TGTGCCAGCAGTTCTCGCGTGGAGAACACCGGGGAGCTGTTTTTT
CASSSRVENTGELFF
>TRBD2|15|TRBJ2-7|TRBV27|many
TGTGCCAGCAGTTTAGGGACTAGCGGGAGGGGCGAGCAGTACTTC
CASSLGTSGRGEQYF
>-|14|TRBJ1-2|TRBV11-2|many
TGTGCCAGCGCCGGGGGAACCTCTAACTATGGCTACACCTTC
CASAGGTSNYGYTF
>-|17|TRBJ2-4|TRBV5-1|many
TGCGCCAGCAGCCAACGAAAGGGTTCCTATTCCAAAAACATTCAGTACTTC
CASSQRKGSYSKNIQYF
>TRBD2|14|TRBJ2-7|TRBV11-2|-
TGTGCCAGCAAGGGGCTAGCGGGAGTGAACGAGCAGTACTTC
CASKGLAGVNEQYF
>TRBD2|15|TRBJ2-7|TRBV11-1|few
TGTGCCTGCAGCCCATACACTAGCGGTTCCTACGAGCAGTACTTC
CACSPYTSGSYEQYF
>-|13|TRBJ2-2|TRBV7-9|once
TGTGCCAGCAGCCGGACAAGGGCCGGGGAGCTGTTTTTT
CASSRTRAGELFF
>-|13|TRBJ2-1|TRBV9|few
TGTGCCAGCAGCGTAGGTGGGGGCGATGAGCAGTTCTTC
CASSVGGGDEQFF